This T cell receptor (beta chain) was identified in a study of OX40 agonist ivuxolimab in advanced cancers. Study details: Dose-escalation cases comprised hepatocellular carcinoma, melanoma, renal cell or head and neck cancer.

Sequencing was performed with immunoSEQ multiplex PCR; in TCRdb, only in-frame clones are kept and a portion is missing. The top ten hold around 5.5% of the sample, which has about 80,000 clones, 80% to 90% seen once. This sequence originates from an adult with an advanced solid tumor such as melanoma, head and neck, liver or kidney cancer. This material consisted of CD4+ or CD8+ T cells sorted from blood, taken in a trial of the OX40 agonist ivuxolimab.

The CDR3 DNA reads TGTGCCAGCAGAGTCCGACAGCCTAAACCCTACGAGCAGTACTTC. This gives the protein CASRVRQPKPYEQYF. This chain uses TRBV2 with TRBJ2-5; TRBD1 might be the D (5 bases). The J call could be wrong; TRBJ2-7 is a better fit for the DNA end. This CDR3 has 15 amino acids. Germline V gene lookup returns CDR1 SNHLY and CDR2 FYNNEI.